Below, 14 T cell receptor beta chains from the same sample are listed, as sequenced in a study of beta chain features in type 1 diabetes. Reverse transcribing all isolated RNA meant expressed TCRB transcripts were sequenced. Method: immunoSEQ multiplex PCR; TCRdb's copy keeps in-frame clones and lacks some. The sample shows around 310,000 clones, 11% of them seen only once. Sequenced: naive CD4+ T cells from blood. The receptors derive from a woman in her 30s in good health.

This clone was recorded a few times. V usage is TRBV6-6 and J usage is TRBJ2-5; 13 bases are a match to TRBD2. From germline, CDR1 is MNHNY and CDR2 SVGAGI (reference sequence). V lost 7 bases and J lost 2; bases outside the gene matches: 7. The CDR3 length is 16 residues. The CDR3 nucleotides read TGTGCCAGCACCCCTCCGGGACTAGCGGGACAAGAGACCCAGTACTTC. It is translated as CASTPPGLAGQETQYF.

This chain uses TRBV5-4 with TRBJ2-7; 13 positions match TRBD2. There are 15 residues in the CDR3. With 4 bases clipped from V and 2 bases from J, the junction kept 3 bases outside the gene matches. The germline V gene has CDR1 SGHNT and CDR2 YYREEE (reference sequence). The CDR3 nucleotides read TGTGCCAGCAGCCGAACTAGCGGGAGGGCCTACGAGCAGTACTTC. It is translated as CASSRTSGRAYEQYF.

This clone showed up just a few times. The genes are TRBV5-1 and TRBJ2-3, with D unclear. The CDR3 is 15 amino acids. CDR1 and CDR2 (germline): SGHRS, YFSETQ. Trimming removed 2 bases at V and 0 bases at J, with 10 bases between. CDR3: CASSFFSSSTDTQYF. CDR3 in DNA: TGCGCCAGCAGCTTTTTCTCGTCTAGCACAGATACGCAGTATTTT.

The V call is TRBV5-1, the J call TRBJ2-2; maybe TRBD1 (5 bases). CDR1 is SGHRS and CDR2 is YFSETQ in the germline V gene. Trimming removed 5 bases from V and 4 bases from J, with 9 bases in between. This CDR3 region has 13 residues. In nucleotides, the CDR3 is TGCGCCAGCAGTCAGGGTAGCACCGGGGAGCTGTTTTTT. Translation: CASSQGSTGELFF. The complete variable domain, with remaining parts taken from reference TRBV5-1 and TRBJ2-2, reads KAGVTQTPRYLIKTRGQQVTLSCSPISGHRSVSWYQQTPGQGLQFLFEYFSETQRNKGNFPGRFSGRQFSNSRSEMNVSTLELGDSALYLCASSQGSTGELFFGEGSRLTVL.

This rearrangement joins TRBV7-2 to TRBJ2-7; TRBD2 is a possible D gene (5 bases). The CDR3 runs 13 residues. CDR1 is SGHTA, CDR2 FQGNSA, per germline. The ends were cut back, 5 bases at V and 2 bases at J, with 10 bases in the middle. The CDR3, as DNA: TGTGCCAGCAGCAAGGACGGGGCCTACGAGCAGTACTTC. The encoded protein is CASSKDGAYEQYF. Using reference TRBV7-2 and TRBJ2-7 for the parts outside the CDR3, the full variable domain is GAGVSQSPSNKVTEKGKDVELRCDPISGHTALYWYRQSLGQGLEFLIYFQGNSAPDKSGLPSDRFSAERTGGSVSTLTIQRTQQEDSAVYLCASSKDGAYEQYFGPGTRLTVT.

This clone was counted a few times. This chain joins TRBV7-2 and TRBJ2-1, with D unclear. Germline V gene lookup returns CDR1 SGHTA and CDR2 FQGNSA. With 7 bases removed from V and 10 bases from J, the gap between germline ends came to 11 bases. There are 11 residues in the CDR3. In DNA form, the CDR3 reads TGTGCCAGCAACTATGACCACGAGCAGTTCTTC. Its translation is CASNYDHEQFF.

CDR3: CASSQVPGLAGNEQFF. Here the CDR3 DNA reads TGCGCCAGCAGCCAAGTTCCAGGACTAGCGGGCAATGAGCAGTTCTTC. The rearrangement uses TRBV4-1 and TRBJ2-1, with 11 bases aligning to TRBD2. Germline V gene data show CDR1 as MGHRA and CDR2 as YSYEKL. J was trimmed by 6 bases and V by 1 base; bases with no gene match: 5. The CDR3 is 16 residues long.

This rearrangement joins TRBV7-9 to TRBJ2-3; a weak D match, TRBD2 (5 bases). The CDR3 is 15 amino acids. With 1 base removed from V and 1 base from J, the gap between germline ends came to 9 bases. Germline CDR1 is SEHNR and CDR2 is FQNEAQ (reference sequence). The CDR3 sequence is CASSLGWRGTDTQYF. The CDR3 DNA follows: TGTGCCAGCAGCTTAGGATGGCGGGGCACAGATACGCAGTATTTT.

This chain links TRBV14 with TRBJ2-1; tentatively, D is TRBD2 (6 bases). Trimming removed 1 base at V and 8 bases at J, with 21 bases between. Germline CDR1 SGHDN, CDR2 FVKESK. The CDR3 covers 17 residues. CDR3 DNA sequence: TGTGCCAGCAGCCAAGCGGCTGGGTATCAGTGGGGGGATGAGCAGTTCTTC. As protein: CASSQAAGYQWGDEQFF.

The table lists this clone with a few counts. This chain joins TRBV10-3 and TRBJ2-1, with D perhaps TRBD2 (6 bases). The CDR3 covers 15 residues. The V gene's germline CDR1 is ENHRY and CDR2 SYGVKD. The V gene lost 4 bases and the J gene lost 2 bases, with 12 bases spanning the gap. DNA of the CDR3: TGTGCCATCAGTGCACTAGCCACGGCCTACAATGAGCAGTTCTTC. This sequence encodes CAISALATAYNEQFF.

This clone was counted a few times. V gene TRBV27 combines with J gene TRBJ2-7; no clear D. V was cut by 4 bases and J by 6 bases, with 22 bases left in between. Germline V gene sequence: CDR1 MNHEY, CDR2 SMNVEV (reference sequence). The CDR3 loop spans 16 amino acids. The CDR3 here is CASSSLEVAAVSEQYF. CDR3 nucleotides: TGTGCCAGCAGTTCCCTCGAGGTAGCCGCAGTGTCCGAGCAGTACTTC.

This chain connects TRBV4-3 to TRBJ2-1; 9 bases align to TRBD1. This CDR3 has 13 amino acids. In germline, CDR1 is LGHNA, CDR2 YSLEER. V lost 4 bases to trimming and J lost 9 bases; unmatched junction nucleotides: 4. The CDR3 DNA reads TGCGCCAGCAGCCCCGGGACAGGGACTGAGCAGTTCTTC. This gives the protein CASSPGTGTEQFF.

Note on this clone: Other DNA sequences in the same sample also yield this CDR3. The chain recombines TRBV6-5 with TRBJ2-5; tentatively, D is TRBD1 (5 bases). This CDR3 contains 12 residues. Germline CDR1 and CDR2: MNHEY and SVGAGI. V lost 2 bases and J lost 5, with 6 bases in between. The CDR3 DNA sequence: TGTGCCAGCAGTTACAGGGGTGAGACCCAGTACTTC. Residues: CASSYRGETQYF.

This clone was seen only a few times. The chain uses TRBV7-2 and TRBJ2-1; 9 bases are shared with TRBD2. Germline V gives CDR1 SGHTA, CDR2 FQGNSA. Trimming removed 1 base from V and 0 bases from J; junction bases left unmatched: 7. The CDR3 is made up of 18 amino acids. For the CDR3, the DNA is TGTGCCAGCAGCTTAGTTGGCCTAGCGGGGAGCTCCTACAATGAGCAGTTCTTC. This sequence encodes CASSLVGLAGSSYNEQFF.